The 24 T cell receptor beta chains listed next were all sequenced from one sample in a study of blood T cell repertoires in COVID-19 (dated by TCRdb to the early 2020s). The protocol used for the library was the immunoSEQ multiplex PCR assay. TCRdb took this table from immuneACCESS and kept in-frame rearrangements with V and J called. Such tables lack part of the clones; where checked against another copy, unresolved V genes explain under half of the gap, and the rest is unexplained. Here the sample has 20,000 to 25,000 clones; more than 80% occur a single time. The ten largest clones represent under 6.5% of the sample. The specimen sequenced was peripheral blood. Source of these receptors: a human donor in a cohort sampled during active COVID-19.

CDR3 in amino acids: CASSRQTGVGAEAFF. In DNA form, the CDR3 reads TGTGCCAGCAGCCGCCAGACAGGGGTTGGCGCTGAAGCTTTCTTT. This sequence joins TRBV7-2 and TRBJ1-1; TRBD1 agrees at 8 bases. Trimming removed 5 bases from V and 6 bases from J; junction bases left unmatched: 11. The CDR3 has 15 residues. Germline V CDR1 and CDR2: SGHTA, FQGNSA.

This clone was seen a single time. The CDR3 region has the DNA TGTGCCAGCAGCAAAGCGACAGGACAAAATGAAAAACTGTTTTTT. Protein: CASSKATGQNEKLFF. The gene calls are TRBV21-1 and TRBJ1-4; the table's D call, TRBD1, has no DNA check behind it. TRBV21-1 is a pseudogene locus. The CDR3 covers 15 residues.

The gene calls are TRBV25-1 and TRBJ2-7; D may be TRBD1 (5 bases). Per germline, CDR1 MGHDK and CDR2 SYGVNS. Trimming stripped 3 bases from V and 6 bases from J, with 9 bases between. The CDR3 extends over 12 amino acids. The CDR3 here is CASSEGRTEQYF. The CDR3 region has the DNA TGTGCCAGCAGTGAGGGGCGAACCGAGCAGTACTTC.

The V gene is TRBV4-1, the J gene TRBJ2-7, with 8 bases that match TRBD1. CDR1 MGHRA and CDR2 YSYEKL come from the germline V gene. The trim removed 1 base at V and 5 bases at J, leaving 4 bases unmatched. This CDR3 is built from 14 residues. This CDR3 is CASSQGQGRDEQYF. In DNA, the CDR3 is TGCGCCAGCAGCCAAGGACAGGGGAGAGACGAGCAGTACTTC.

This chain connects TRBV9 to TRBJ1-1; 9 bases fit TRBD1. This CDR3 spans 15 amino acids. Germline CDR1 reads SGDLS; CDR2 reads YYNGEE. J gave up 5 bases and V 4 bases, and 9 bases lay outside the gene matches. CDR3 sequence: CASSPDGQGRTEAFF. CDR3 sequence (DNA): TGTGCCAGCAGCCCCGACGGACAGGGGAGGACTGAAGCTTTCTTT. Full variable domain (remainder filled in from reference TRBV9 and TRBJ1-1): DSGVTQTPKHLITATGQRVTLRCSPRSGDLSVYWYQQSLDQGLQFLIQYYNGEERAKGNILERFSAQQFPDLHSELNLSSLELGDSALYFCASSPDGQGRTEAFFGQGTRLTVV.

The V and J genes are TRBV29-1 and TRBJ1-2; possibly TRBD1 for D (5 bases). The germline V and J ends were trimmed by 5 bases and 3 bases, with 16 bases remaining between them. CDR3 size: 14 residues. Germline CDR1 is SQVTM and CDR2 is ANQGSEA. The CDR3 nucleotides are TGCAGCGTTACTTCAGGGCAAAAGGACTATGGCTACACCTTC. It codes for CSVTSGQKDYGYTF. The variable domain in full, completed from reference TRBV29-1 and TRBJ1-2, reads SAVISQKPSRDICQRGTSLTIQCQVDSQVTMMFWYRQQPGQSLTLIATANQGSEATYESGFVIDKFPISRPNLTFSTLTVSNMSPEDSSIYLCSVTSGQKDYGYTFGSGTRLTVV.

This chain connects TRBV5-8 to TRBJ2-5; a weak D match, TRBD2 (6 bases). With 2 bases removed from V and 5 bases from J, the gap between germline ends came to 16 bases. Germline assignment: CDR1 SGHTS and CDR2 YDEGEE. The CDR3 loop spans 15 amino acids. CDR3 sequence (DNA): TGTGCCAGCAGCTTTGGTACTAGCTCTCGGGAGACCCAGTACTTC. This codes for CASSFGTSSRETQYF. Together with reference TRBV5-8 and TRBJ2-5, the CDR3 gives the full variable domain: EAGVTQSPTHLIKTRGQQATLRCSPISGHTSVYWYQQALGLGLQFLLWYDEGEERNRGNFPPRFSGRQFPNYSSELNVNALELEDSALYLCASSFGTSSRETQYFGPGTRLLVL.

This clone was seen just once. The CDR3 sequence: CASSLAARPATNEKLFF. DNA of the CDR3: TGCGCCAGCAGCTTGGCCGCTCGCCCGGCAACTAATGAAAAACTGTTTTTT. The chain joins TRBV5-1 to TRBJ1-4; D is undetermined. Trimming pared 0 bases from V and 0 bases from J, leaving 12 bases between. Germline V gives CDR1 SGHRS, CDR2 YFSETQ. The CDR3 is 17 residues long.

The V gene is TRBV28, the J gene TRBJ2-7, with a weak D call TRBD2 (6 bases). There are 16 residues in the CDR3. CDR1 and CDR2 from the germline V gene are MDHEN and SYDVKM. The V gene lost 4 bases and the J gene lost 1 base, with 17 bases spanning the gap. The chain's CDR3 is CASSWGVVSSSYEQYF. Here the CDR3 DNA reads TGTGCCAGCAGTTGGGGGGTCGTGAGCAGTTCCTACGAGCAGTACTTC.

The chain is built from TRBV27 and TRBJ2-1; D perhaps matches TRBD2 (5 bases). Between the trimmed V and J ends, which lost 3 bases and 10 bases, there was a span of 19 bases. The CDR3 covers 15 residues. Germline values: CDR1 MNHEY, CDR2 SMNVEV (reference sequence). The CDR3 DNA sequence: TGTGCCAGCAGTTTTTTACCTGGAGGTTTCAAGGAGCAGTTCTTC. It encodes CASSFLPGGFKEQFF.

The chain links TRBV5-4 to TRBJ2-7, with 7 bases aligning to TRBD1. This CDR3 is built from 14 residues. Germline V CDR1 and CDR2: SGHNT, YYREEE (reference sequence). J lost 5 bases, V lost 2 bases, and 7 bases had no gene match. CDR3 loop: CASSFSDRAHEQYF. CDR3 DNA: TGTGCCAGCAGCTTTTCTGACAGGGCCCACGAGCAGTACTTC.

This clone is a singleton in its sample. The chain is built from TRBV7-8 and TRBJ1-1; D not resolved. Germline V gene data show CDR1 as SGHVS and CDR2 as FQNEAQ. V lost 1 base and J 7 bases, leaving 4 bases between the germline ends. The CDR3 is made up of 11 amino acids. CDR3 region: CASSLGLEAFF. The CDR3 bases are TGTGCCAGCAGCTTAGGTCTTGAAGCTTTCTTT.

The V and J genes are TRBV6-6 and TRBJ1-5, with a tentative D call TRBD1 (5 bases). Trimming took 6 bases from V and 11 from J, leaving 23 bases between them. Germline V gene lookup returns CDR1 MNHNY and CDR2 SVGAGI (reference sequence). This CDR3 is built from 15 residues. CDR3 nucleotide sequence: TGTGCCAGCAGCGCAGGGCCGGAGCGAGGTTCGACCCAGCATTTT. It codes for CASSAGPERGSTQHF.

The rearrangement uses TRBV7-2 and TRBJ2-6; the match to TRBD1 covers 8 bases. Germline V gene data show CDR1 as SGHTA and CDR2 as FQGNSA. The CDR3 loop spans 19 amino acids. J lost 0 bases, V lost 7 bases, and 14 bases had no gene match. CDR3 sequence: CASTRAWGQAFSGANVLTF. CDR3 DNA: TGTGCCAGCACCCGTGCCTGGGGACAGGCGTTCTCTGGGGCCAACGTCCTGACTTTC.

This clone was recorded only once. The J gene is TRBJ2-1, the V gene TRBV9, with 10 bases that match TRBD2. The CDR3 spans 16 residues. Germline trimming cut 0 bases from V and 3 bases from J; bases unmatched to any gene: 3. Germline CDR1 reads SGDLS; CDR2 reads YYNGEE. CDR3 in amino acids: CASSVGPSGGYNEQFF. As DNA, the CDR3 is TGTGCCAGCAGCGTAGGGCCTAGCGGGGGCTACAATGAGCAGTTCTTC.

The chain has TRBV19 and TRBJ1-5; D unresolved. V lost 5 bases to trimming and J lost 3 bases, with 17 bases between them. The germline V gene has CDR1 LNHDA and CDR2 SQIVND (reference sequence). The CDR3 consists of 16 residues. The DNA for the CDR3 is TGTGCCAGTAGTCCCTTTCGGGGTGGCGTCAATCAGCCCCAGCATTTT. Translated: CASSPFRGGVNQPQHF.

V and J are TRBV30 and TRBJ2-1; 12 bases fit TRBD1. CDR3 length: 14 amino acids. Germline assignment: CDR1 GTSNPN and CDR2 SVGIG (reference sequence). With 1 base clipped from V and 8 bases from J, the junction kept 3 bases outside the gene matches. The chain's CDR3 is CAWSGGQGADEQFF. CDR3 DNA sequence: TGTGCCTGGAGTGGGGGACAGGGGGCGGATGAGCAGTTCTTC.

This rearrangement joins TRBV7-9 to TRBJ1-1; D ambiguous. The CDR3 loop spans 15 amino acids. Trimming stripped 1 base from V and 0 bases from J, with 9 bases between. Germline CDR1 reads SEHNR; CDR2 reads FQNEAQ (reference sequence). The CDR3 sequence: CASSLVPNMNTEAFF. The CDR3 DNA reads TGTGCCAGCAGCTTAGTCCCTAATATGAACACTGAAGCTTTCTTT.

The chain is built from TRBV18 and TRBJ2-5; maybe TRBD2 (6 bases). V was clipped by 0 bases and J by 5 bases, with 10 bases between them. From germline, CDR1 is KGHSH and CDR2 LQKENI. The CDR3 is 14 amino acids. The chain's CDR3 is CASSPPGEAETQYF. CDR3 coding DNA: TGTGCCAGCTCACCACCGGGGGAGGCGGAGACCCAGTACTTC.

V usage is TRBV25-1 and J usage is TRBJ1-2; the D gene is possibly TRBD1 (5 bases). This CDR3 comprises 13 residues. V was shortened by 5 bases and J by 4 bases, with 11 bases between the two germline ends. Germline CDR1 reads MGHDK; CDR2 reads SYGVNS. The CDR3 reads CASSPQDTYGYTF. The CDR3 nucleotides are TGTGCCAGCAGTCCACAGGACACCTATGGCTACACCTTC.

The chain combines TRBV10-1 with TRBJ2-2; D gene ambiguous. From germline, CDR1 is WNHNN and CDR2 SYGVQD (reference sequence). The CDR3 runs 16 residues. The V end was cut by 6 bases, the J end by 0 bases, with 14 bases between. CDR3 in DNA: TGCGCCAGCAGGGAGCCCTCCTATTCGAACACCGGGGAGCTGTTTTTT. Amino acids: CASREPSYSNTGELFF.

The V gene is TRBV19, the J gene TRBJ1-5; the match to TRBD1 covers 8 bases. Germline V gene lookup returns CDR1 LNHDA and CDR2 SQIVND (reference sequence). The trim removed 3 bases at V and 5 bases at J, leaving 6 bases unmatched. The length of the CDR3 is 15 residues. The CDR3 spells CASSMGQGAYQPQHF. CDR3 nucleotide sequence: TGTGCCAGTAGTATGGGCCAGGGGGCCTATCAGCCCCAGCATTTT. Full variable domain (remainder filled in from reference TRBV19 and TRBJ1-5): DGGITQSPKYLFRKEGQNVTLSCEQNLNHDAMYWYRQDPGQGLRLIYYSQIVNDFQKGDIAEGYSVSREKKESFPLTVTSAQKNPTAFYLCASSMGQGAYQPQHFGDGTRLSIL.

This sequence joins TRBV27 and TRBJ2-3, with 14 bases matching TRBD2. Trimming took 6 bases from V and 8 from J; bases not matched to a gene: 1. The CDR3 spans 13 residues. Germline CDR1 and CDR2: MNHEY and SMNVEV (reference sequence). CDR3 DNA sequence: TGTGCCAGCAGAGGGACTAGCGGGAGTACGCAGTATTTT. Protein: CASRGTSGSTQYF.

The chain is built from TRBV6-6 and TRBJ2-5; no clear D. Germline V gives CDR1 MNHNY, CDR2 SVGAGI (reference sequence). V gave up 8 bases and J gave up 5 bases, with 9 bases separating them. This CDR3 region has 11 residues. The CDR3 spells CASVGFETQYF. As DNA, the CDR3 is TGTGCCAGCGTGGGCTTTGAGACCCAGTACTTC.